This TCR beta chain was profiled in a study of T cell responses to AZD1222 COVID-19 vaccine. The CDR3 is 14 amino acids. Germline CDR1 SGHTA, CDR2 FQGTGA. The germline V and J ends were trimmed by 5 bases and 6 bases, with 14 bases remaining between them. Assay: immunoSEQ multiplex PCR; the TCRdb copy retains only in-frame clones and omits some. The sample has about 140,000 clones, 80% to 95% seen once. General study findings and limits: Nearly half of spike-specific TCRs reportedly target variant regions that are unmutated in the B.1.351 and B.1.1.7 variants. Females outnumbered males among donors, who were mostly white British; clonal diversity was possibly underestimated.

Note on this clone: Its specificity is unknown.

Sample: peripheral blood, taken 28 days after the second AZD1222 dose. The source of this sequence is an adult who received the AZD1222 COVID-19 vaccine. The chain carries TRBV7-3 and TRBJ2-1; no clear D gene. The CDR3 nucleotides are TGTGCCAGCAGCCCCACGCCAGTATCCAATGAGCAGTTCTTC. This gives the protein CASSPTPVSNEQFF.